There are a few counts of the clone carrying this T cell receptor beta chain. Its antigen remains unknown. This entry comes from a study of beta chain features in type 1 diabetes. Overall study findings and caveats: Within each of all four CD4+ subsets, Type 1 diabetes patients had TCRB CDR3s that were moderately but significantly shorter.

Every isolated RNA sample was fully reverse transcribed, so sequencing captured expressed TCRB transcripts. Reads from naive, central memory and regulatory T cell samples averaged approximately 3.7 million. The data were produced by immunoSEQ multiplex PCR, yet TCRdb's version contains in-frame clones alone and is incomplete. The repertoire has about 900,000 clones, roughly 15% of them found once; the top ten carry about 0.025%. V was clipped by 8 bases and J by 6 bases; unmatched bases: 8. The CDR3 totals 14 residues. Germline V lookup: CDR1 SNHLY, CDR2 FYNNEI. About 120 mL of blood, on average, came from one heparinised draw per donor. CD45RO/CCR7/CD25/CD127/CD95/CD27 staining was used to isolate CD4+ naive, central memory, regulatory and stem cell-like memory cells by sorting.

The source material was naive CD4+ T cells from blood. This chain uses TRBV2 with TRBJ2-1; TRBD1 matches 9 bases. The sequence was obtained from a woman younger than 30 in good health. The CDR3 sequence: CASSTGGGFNEQFF. The DNA of the CDR3 is TGTGCCAGCTCGACAGGGGGAGGTTTCAATGAGCAGTTCTTC. The whole variable domain, remainder taken from reference TRBV2 and TRBJ2-1, is EPEVTQTPSHQVTQMGQEVILRCVPISNHLYFYWYRQILGQKVEFLVSFYNNEISEKSEIFDDQFSVERPDGSNFTLKIRSTKLEDSAMYFCASSTGGGFNEQFFGPGTRLTVL.